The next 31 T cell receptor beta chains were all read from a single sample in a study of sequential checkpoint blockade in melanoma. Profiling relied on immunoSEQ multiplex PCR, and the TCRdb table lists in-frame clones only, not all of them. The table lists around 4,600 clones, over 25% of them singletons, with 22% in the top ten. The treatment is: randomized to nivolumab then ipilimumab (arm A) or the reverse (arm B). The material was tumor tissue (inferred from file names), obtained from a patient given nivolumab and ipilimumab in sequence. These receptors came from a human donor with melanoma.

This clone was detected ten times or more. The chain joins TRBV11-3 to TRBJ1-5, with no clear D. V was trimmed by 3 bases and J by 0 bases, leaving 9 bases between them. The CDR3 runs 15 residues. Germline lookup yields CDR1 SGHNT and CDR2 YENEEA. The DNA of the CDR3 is TGTGCCAGCAGCTTGTGGGAATTTAGCAATCAGCCCCAGCATTTT. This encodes CASSLWEFSNQPQHF.

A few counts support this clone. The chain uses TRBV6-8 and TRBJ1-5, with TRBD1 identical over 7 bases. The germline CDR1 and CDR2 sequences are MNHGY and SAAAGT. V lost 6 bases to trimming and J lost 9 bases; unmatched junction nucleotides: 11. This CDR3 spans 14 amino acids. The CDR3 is CASSRQQGFSPQHF. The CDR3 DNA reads TGTGCCAGCAGCCGCCAACAGGGGTTTTCGCCCCAGCATTTT.

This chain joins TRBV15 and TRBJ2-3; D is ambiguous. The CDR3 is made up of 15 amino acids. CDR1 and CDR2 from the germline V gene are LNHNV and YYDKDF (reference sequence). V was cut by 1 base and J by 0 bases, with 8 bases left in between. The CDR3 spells CATSRVAASTDTQYF. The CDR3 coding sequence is TGTGCCACCAGCAGAGTCGCCGCGAGCACAGATACGCAGTATTTT.

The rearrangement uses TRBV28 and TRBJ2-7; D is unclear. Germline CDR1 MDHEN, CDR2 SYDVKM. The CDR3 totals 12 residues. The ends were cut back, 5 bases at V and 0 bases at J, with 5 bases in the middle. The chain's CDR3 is CASSKNSYEQYF. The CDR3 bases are TGTGCCAGCAGTAAGAACTCCTACGAGCAGTACTTC.

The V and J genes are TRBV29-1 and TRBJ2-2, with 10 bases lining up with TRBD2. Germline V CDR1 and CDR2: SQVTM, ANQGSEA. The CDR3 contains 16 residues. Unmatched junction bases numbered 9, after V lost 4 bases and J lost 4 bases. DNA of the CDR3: TGCAGCGTTGTCGGTAGCGGGAGGACACTCACCGGGGAGCTGTTTTTT. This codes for CSVVGSGRTLTGELFF.

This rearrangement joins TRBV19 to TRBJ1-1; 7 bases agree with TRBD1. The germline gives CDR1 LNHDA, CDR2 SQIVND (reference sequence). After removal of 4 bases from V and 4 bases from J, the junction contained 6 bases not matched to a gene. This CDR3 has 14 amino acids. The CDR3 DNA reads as TGTGCCAGTAGTAAGGCGCAGGGGGTCACTGAAGCTTTCTTT. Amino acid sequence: CASSKAQGVTEAFF.

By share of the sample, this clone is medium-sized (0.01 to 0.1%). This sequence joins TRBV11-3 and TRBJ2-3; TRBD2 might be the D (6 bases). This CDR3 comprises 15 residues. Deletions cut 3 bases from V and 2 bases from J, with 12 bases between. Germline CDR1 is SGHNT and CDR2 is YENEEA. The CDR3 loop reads CASSLTAGPTDTQYF. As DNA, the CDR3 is TGTGCCAGCAGCTTGACTGCGGGGCCCACAGATACGCAGTATTTT.

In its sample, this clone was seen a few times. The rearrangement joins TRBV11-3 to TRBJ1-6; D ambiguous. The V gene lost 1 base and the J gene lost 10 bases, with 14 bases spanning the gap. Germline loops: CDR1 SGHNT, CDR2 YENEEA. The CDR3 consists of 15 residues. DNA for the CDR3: TGTGCCAGCAGCTTAGGGGCCGCCGCGGACTCACCCCTCCACTTT. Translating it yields CASSLGAAADSPLHF.

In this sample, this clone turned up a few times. The CDR3: CASSLVAQNYEQYF. CDR3 sequence (DNA): TGTGCCAGCAGCTTAGTAGCACAGAACTACGAGCAGTACTTC. The chain is built from TRBV11-3 and TRBJ2-7; D not resolved. Germline V gene lookup returns CDR1 SGHNT and CDR2 YENEEA. The CDR3 covers 14 residues. Trimming took off 1 base at V and 3 bases at J, with 10 bases between the two ends.

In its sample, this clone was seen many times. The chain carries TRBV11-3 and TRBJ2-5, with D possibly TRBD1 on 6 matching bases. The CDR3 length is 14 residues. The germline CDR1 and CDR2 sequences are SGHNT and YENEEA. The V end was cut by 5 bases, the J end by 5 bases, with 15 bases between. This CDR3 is CASSGTLDRETQYF. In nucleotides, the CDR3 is TGTGCCAGCAGCGGGACACTCGATAGGGAGACCCAGTACTTC.

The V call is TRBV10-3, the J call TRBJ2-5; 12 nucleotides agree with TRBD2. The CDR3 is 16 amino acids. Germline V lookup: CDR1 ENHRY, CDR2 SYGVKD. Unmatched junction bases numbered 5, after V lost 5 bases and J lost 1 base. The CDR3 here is CAISLTSGSAQETQYF. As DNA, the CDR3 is TGTGCCATCAGTCTGACTAGCGGGAGCGCCCAAGAGACCCAGTACTTC.

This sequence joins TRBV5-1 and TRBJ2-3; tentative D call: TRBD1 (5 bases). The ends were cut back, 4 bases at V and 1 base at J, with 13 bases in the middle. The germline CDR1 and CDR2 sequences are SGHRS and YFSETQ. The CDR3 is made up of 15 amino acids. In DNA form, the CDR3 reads TGCGCCAGCAGCATACAGGAACCCCGCACAGATACGCAGTATTTT. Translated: CASSIQEPRTDTQYF.

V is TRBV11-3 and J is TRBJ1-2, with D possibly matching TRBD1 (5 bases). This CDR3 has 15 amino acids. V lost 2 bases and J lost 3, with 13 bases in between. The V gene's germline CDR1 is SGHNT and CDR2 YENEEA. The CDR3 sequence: CASSLYGGAHYGYTF. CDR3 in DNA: TGTGCCAGCAGCTTATACGGAGGGGCCCACTATGGCTACACCTTC.

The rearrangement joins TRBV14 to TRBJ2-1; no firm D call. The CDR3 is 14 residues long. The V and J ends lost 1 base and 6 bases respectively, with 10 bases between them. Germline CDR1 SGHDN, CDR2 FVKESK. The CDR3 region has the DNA TGTGCCAGCAGCCAAGTGCCCTTTTTCAATGAGCAGTTCTTC. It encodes CASSQVPFFNEQFF.

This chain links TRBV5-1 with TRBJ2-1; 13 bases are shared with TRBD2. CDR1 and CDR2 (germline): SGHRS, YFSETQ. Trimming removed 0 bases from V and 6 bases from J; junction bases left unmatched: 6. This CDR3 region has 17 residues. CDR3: CASSLVGRTSGGNEQFF. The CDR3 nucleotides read TGCGCCAGCAGCTTGGTCGGGCGGACTAGCGGGGGCAATGAGCAGTTCTTC.

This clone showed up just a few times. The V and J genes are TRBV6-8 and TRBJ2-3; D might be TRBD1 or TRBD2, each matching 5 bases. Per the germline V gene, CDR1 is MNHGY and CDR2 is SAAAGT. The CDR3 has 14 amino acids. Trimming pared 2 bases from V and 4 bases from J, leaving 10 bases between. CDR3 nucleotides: TGTGCCAGCAGTTACGGGGGAAGCGCAGATACGCAGTATTTT. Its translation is CASSYGGSADTQYF.

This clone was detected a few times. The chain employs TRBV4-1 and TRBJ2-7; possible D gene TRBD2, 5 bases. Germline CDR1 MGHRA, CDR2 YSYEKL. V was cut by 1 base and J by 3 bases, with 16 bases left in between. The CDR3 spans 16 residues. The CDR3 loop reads CASSQVRTPGLYEQYF. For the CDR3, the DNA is TGCGCCAGCAGCCAAGTTAGAACCCCCGGACTCTACGAGCAGTACTTC.

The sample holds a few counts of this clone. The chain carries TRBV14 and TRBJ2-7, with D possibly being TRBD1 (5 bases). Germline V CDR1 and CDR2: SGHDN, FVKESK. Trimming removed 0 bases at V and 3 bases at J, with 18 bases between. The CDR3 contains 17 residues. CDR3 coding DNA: TGTGCCAGCAGCCAAGATCGGTTCAGGGAAGCCTTCTACGAGCAGTACTTC. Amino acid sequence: CASSQDRFREAFYEQYF.

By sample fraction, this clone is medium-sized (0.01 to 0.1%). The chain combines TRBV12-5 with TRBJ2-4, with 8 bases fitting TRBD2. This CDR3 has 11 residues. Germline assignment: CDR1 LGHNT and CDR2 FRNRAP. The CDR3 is CASGGRGIQYF. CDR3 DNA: TGTGCCAGCGGGGGTAGGGGCATTCAGTACTTC.

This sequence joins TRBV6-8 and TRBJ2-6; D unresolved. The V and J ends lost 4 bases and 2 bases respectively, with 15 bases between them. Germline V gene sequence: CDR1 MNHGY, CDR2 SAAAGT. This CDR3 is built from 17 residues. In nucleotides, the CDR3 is TGTGCCAGCAGTTCCGGGCCCCTTTCCGCTGGGGCCAACGTCCTGACTTTC. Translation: CASSSGPLSAGANVLTF.

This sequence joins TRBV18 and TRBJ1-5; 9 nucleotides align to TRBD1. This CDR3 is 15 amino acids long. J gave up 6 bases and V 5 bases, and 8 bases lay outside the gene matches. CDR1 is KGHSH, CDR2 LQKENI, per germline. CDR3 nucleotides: TGTGCCAGCTCATTAACCGGGACAGGGTTTCAGCCCCAGCATTTT. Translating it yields CASSLTGTGFQPQHF.

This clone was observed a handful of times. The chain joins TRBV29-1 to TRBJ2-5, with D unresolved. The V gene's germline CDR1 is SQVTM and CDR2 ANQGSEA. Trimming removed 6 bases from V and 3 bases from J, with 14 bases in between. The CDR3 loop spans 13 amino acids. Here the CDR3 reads CSVRRAAEETQYF. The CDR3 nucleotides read TGCAGCGTCCGTCGCGCAGCAGAAGAGACCCAGTACTTC.

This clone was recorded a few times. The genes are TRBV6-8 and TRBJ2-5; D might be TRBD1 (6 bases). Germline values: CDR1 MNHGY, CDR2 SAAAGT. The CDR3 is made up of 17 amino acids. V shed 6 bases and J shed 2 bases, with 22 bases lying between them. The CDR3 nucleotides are TGTGCCAGCAGCAAACGGGACAACCCCTTCGCACAAGAGACCCAGTACTTC. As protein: CASSKRDNPFAQETQYF.

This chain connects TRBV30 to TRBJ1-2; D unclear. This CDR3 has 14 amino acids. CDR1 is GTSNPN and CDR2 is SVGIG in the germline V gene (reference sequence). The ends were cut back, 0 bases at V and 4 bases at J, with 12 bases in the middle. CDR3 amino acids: CAWSVGRAVYGYTF. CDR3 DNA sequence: TGTGCCTGGAGTGTAGGTAGGGCGGTCTATGGCTACACCTTC.

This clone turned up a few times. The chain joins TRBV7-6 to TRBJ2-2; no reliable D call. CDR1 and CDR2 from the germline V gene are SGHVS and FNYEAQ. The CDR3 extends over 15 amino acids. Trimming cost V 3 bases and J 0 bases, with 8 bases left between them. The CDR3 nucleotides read TGTGCCAGCAGCTTGGTGGGCCCGAACACCGGGGAGCTGTTTTTT. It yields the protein CASSLVGPNTGELFF.

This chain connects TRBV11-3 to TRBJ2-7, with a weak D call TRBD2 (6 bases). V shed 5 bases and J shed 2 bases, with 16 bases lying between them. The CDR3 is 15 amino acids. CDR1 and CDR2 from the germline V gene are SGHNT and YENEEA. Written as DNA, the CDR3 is TGTGCCAGCAGCCCTGGCTGGGGGGTCGCCTACGAGCAGTACTTC. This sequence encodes CASSPGWGVAYEQYF.

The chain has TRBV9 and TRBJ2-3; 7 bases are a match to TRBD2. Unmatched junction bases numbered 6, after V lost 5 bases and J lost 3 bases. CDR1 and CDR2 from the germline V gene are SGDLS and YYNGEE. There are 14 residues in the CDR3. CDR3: CASSDPGLTDTQYF. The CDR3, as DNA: TGTGCCAGCAGTGACCCGGGACTAACAGATACGCAGTATTTT.

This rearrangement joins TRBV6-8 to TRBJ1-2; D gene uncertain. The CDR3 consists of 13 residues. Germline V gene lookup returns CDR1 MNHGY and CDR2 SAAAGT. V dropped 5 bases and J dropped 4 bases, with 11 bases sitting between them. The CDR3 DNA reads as TGTGCCAGCAGTGTTGCTGACGGCTATGGCTACACCTTC. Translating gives CASSVADGYGYTF.

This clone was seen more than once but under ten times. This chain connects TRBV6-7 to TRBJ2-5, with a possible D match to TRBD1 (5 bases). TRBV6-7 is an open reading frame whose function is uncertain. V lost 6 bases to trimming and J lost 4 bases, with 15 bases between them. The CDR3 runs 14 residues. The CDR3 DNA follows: TGTGCCAGCAGGCAGGGCCTTCCGGGAGAGACCCAGTACTTC. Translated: CASRQGLPGETQYF.

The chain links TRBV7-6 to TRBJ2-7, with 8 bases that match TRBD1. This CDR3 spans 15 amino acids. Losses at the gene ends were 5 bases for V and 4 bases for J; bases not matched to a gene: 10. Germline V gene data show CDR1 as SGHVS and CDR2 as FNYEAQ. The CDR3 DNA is TGTGCCAGCAGCACAGGGACAGGAGGGCTATACGAGCAGTACTTC. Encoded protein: CASSTGTGGLYEQYF.

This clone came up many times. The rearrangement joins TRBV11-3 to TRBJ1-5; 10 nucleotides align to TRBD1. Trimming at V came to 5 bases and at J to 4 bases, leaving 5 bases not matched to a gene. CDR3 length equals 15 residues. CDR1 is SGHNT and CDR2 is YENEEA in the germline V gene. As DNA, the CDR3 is TGTGCCAGCAGCACTGGACAGGGGGGGAATCAGCCCCAGCATTTT. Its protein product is CASSTGQGGNQPQHF.